Below, one T cell receptor beta chain is given with its context. In the original processing: For nucleated cells, counts were estimated from reference gene primer amplification. The table came from immunoSEQ multiplex PCR; TCRdb's copy has only in-frame clones and leaves some out. Clone size and V and J calls were adopted from that table, with D and trimming inferred from the DNA. Here the sample spans fewer than 250,000 clones, approximately 86% being singletons. This record belongs to a study of blood T cell repertoires in COVID-19. As for the study in general: T cells, B-cell-depleted T cells, or PBMCs supplied cDNA or gDNA.

The receptor was isolated from a woman aged 60-75 years who had recovered from COVID-19. The source material was peripheral blood.

CDR3 in amino acids: CASSLTVLPSGANVLTF. DNA of the CDR3: TGTGCCAGCAGTTTGACAGTTTTGCCCTCTGGGGCCAACGTCCTGACTTTC. The chain uses TRBV27 and TRBJ2-6, with a possible D match to TRBD1 (5 bases). Germline V gene sequence: CDR1 MNHEY, CDR2 SMNVEV (reference sequence). The CDR3 extends over 17 amino acids. Trimming took 3 bases from V and 0 from J, leaving 12 bases between them.